The 26 T cell receptor beta chains in this list originate from one sample, sequenced in a study of T cell clonotyping in hematopoietic cell transplantation (dated by TCRdb to about 2021). The protocol used for the library was the immunoSEQ multiplex PCR assay. TCRdb took this table from immuneACCESS and kept in-frame rearrangements with V and J called. Such tables lack part of the clones; where checked against another copy, unresolved V genes explain under half of the gap, and the rest is unexplained. The table for this sample lists 65,000 to 80,000 clones; 90% to 96% of them were counted only once. The biggest ten clones account for roughly 1.5% of the sample. The meaning of the sample's time point label: recipient sample about 28 days before transplant, after cytoreduction. This specimen was peripheral blood mononuclear cells, taken before stem cell transplant. These receptors originate from a woman aged 50 to 60 with acute myeloid leukemia. Some clones in this sample may be carry-over from other donors' samples.

The V call is TRBV12-5, the J call TRBJ1-5; tentatively, D is TRBD1 (5 bases). V was cut by 0 bases and J by 11 bases, with 8 bases left in between. Germline CDR1 is LGHNT and CDR2 is FRNRAP. The CDR3 loop spans 12 amino acids. CDR3 amino acids: CASGLVQQAQHF. The CDR3 bases are TGTGCTAGTGGTTTGGTACAACAGGCCCAGCATTTT.

The rearrangement joins TRBV19 to TRBJ1-2, with D perhaps matching TRBD1 (6 bases). The germline V and J ends were trimmed by 2 bases and 4 bases, with 11 bases remaining between them. Germline V CDR1 and CDR2: LNHDA, SQIVND (reference sequence). This CDR3 comprises 14 residues. The CDR3: CASSIPGHRYGYTF. The CDR3 coding sequence is TGTGCCAGTAGTATACCGGGACACCGCTATGGCTACACCTTC.

The gene calls are TRBV9 and TRBJ2-3; 9 bases fit TRBD2. This CDR3 has 17 residues. V was pared by 4 bases and J by 0 bases, with 9 bases of the junction left unmatched. Germline V CDR1 and CDR2: SGDLS, YYNGEE. The CDR3 loop is CASSPQVLAGSTDTQYF. CDR3 nucleotides: TGTGCCAGCAGCCCCCAGGTCCTAGCGGGAAGCACAGATACGCAGTATTTT.

The rearrangement uses TRBV5-6 and TRBJ2-5; weak D call: TRBD2 (6 bases). CDR1 SGHDT and CDR2 YYEEEE come from the germline V gene. V was clipped by 4 bases and J by 4 bases, with 17 bases between them. This CDR3 spans 15 amino acids. The CDR3 DNA sequence: TGTGCCAGCAGCCGTCGGGCTCTCGGGGGAGAGACCCAGTACTTC. It specifies CASSRRALGGETQYF.

The chain uses TRBV27 and TRBJ1-2; unclear D gene. CDR1 is MNHEY and CDR2 is SMNVEV in the germline V gene (reference sequence). CDR3 length equals 15 residues. Trimming removed 4 bases from V and 0 bases from J, with 12 bases in between. As DNA, the CDR3 is TGTGCCAGCAGTTCAAACTACCTTTCTAACTATGGCTACACCTTC. It is translated as CASSSNYLSNYGYTF.

CDR3 nucleotides: TGTGCCAGCAGCTTAATTACAGGGCGGAACACCGGGGAGCTGTTTTTT. The encoded protein is CASSLITGRNTGELFF. The V call is TRBV7-3, the J call TRBJ2-2; tentatively, D is TRBD1 (6 bases). The germline gives CDR1 SGHTA, CDR2 FQGTGA. This CDR3 has 16 residues. Trimming left V 1 base short and J 1 base short, with 10 bases between.

The V gene is TRBV30, the J gene TRBJ2-5; 8 bases agree with TRBD2. CDR1 is GTSNPN, CDR2 SVGIG, per germline (reference sequence). The CDR3 runs to 15 residues. The junction had 14 bases not matched to a gene; V was cut back by 4 bases and J by 7 bases. This CDR3 reads CAWTTGLDLVGTQYF. CDR3 DNA: TGTGCCTGGACTACGGGACTAGACCTAGTGGGGACCCAGTACTTC.

This chain links TRBV19 with TRBJ2-7; D is undetermined. Germline CDR1 is LNHDA and CDR2 is SQIVND (reference sequence). This CDR3 spans 11 amino acids. V gave up 1 base and J gave up 6 bases, with 4 bases separating them. Here the CDR3 DNA reads TGTGCCAGTAGTATAGGCGGCGAGCAGTACTTC. Translating gives CASSIGGEQYF.

The rearrangement links TRBV30 to TRBJ1-1; tentatively, D is TRBD1 (6 bases). Germline lookup yields CDR1 GTSNPN and CDR2 SVGIG (reference sequence). The CDR3 has 14 residues. The V and J ends lost 0 bases and 4 bases respectively, with 12 bases between them. CDR3 region: CAWSVNWGATEAFF. The CDR3 nucleotides are TGTGCCTGGAGTGTAAATTGGGGGGCCACTGAAGCTTTCTTT.

The V gene is TRBV21-1, the J gene TRBJ2-7. TRBV21-1 is recorded as a pseudogene. CDR3 size: 14 residues. This chain's CDR3 is CASSKEKSSYEQYF. For the CDR3, the DNA is TGTGCCAGCAGCAAAGAGAAAAGCTCCTACGAGCAGTACTTC.

This rearrangement joins TRBV28 to TRBJ2-1; 10 bases map to TRBD2. V lost 5 bases, J lost 6 bases, and 7 bases stayed unmatched. Per the germline V gene, CDR1 is MDHEN and CDR2 is SYDVKM. CDR3 length: 15 amino acids. CDR3 amino acids: CASSSALAGVNEQFF. In DNA, the CDR3 is TGTGCCAGCAGTAGCGCGCTAGCGGGAGTCAATGAGCAGTTCTTC.

V is TRBV19 and J is TRBJ1-2; perhaps TRBD1 as D (6 bases). Germline lookup yields CDR1 LNHDA and CDR2 SQIVND (reference sequence). The V end lost 5 bases, the J end lost 3 bases, and 16 bases lay between the germline ends. The CDR3 is 15 residues long. The CDR3 DNA is TGTGCCAGTAGTTCTACACCACCAGGGGACTATGGCTACACCTTC. Encoded protein: CASSSTPPGDYGYTF.

This CDR3 reads CASSVDTGREQFF. The CDR3 DNA reads TGTGCCAGCAGCGTAGATACTGGACGTGAGCAGTTCTTC. The chain uses TRBV9 and TRBJ2-1; D is unresolved. The CDR3 runs 13 residues. Per the germline V gene, CDR1 is SGDLS and CDR2 is YYNGEE. Trimming left V 0 bases short and J 9 bases short, with 10 bases between.

The genes are TRBV7-6 and TRBJ1-2; TRBD1 is a possible D gene (5 bases). Trimming took 5 bases from V and 4 from J, leaving 8 bases between them. The germline V gene encodes CDR1 SGHVS and CDR2 FNYEAQ. The CDR3 has 12 amino acids. The CDR3 DNA reads as TGTGCCAGCAGCCGTGACAGCTATGGCTACACCTTC. Protein sequence: CASSRDSYGYTF.

The chain recombines TRBV7-2 with TRBJ2-1; TRBD2 matches at 8 bases. J gave up 0 bases and V 1 base, and 5 bases lay outside the gene matches. Germline CDR1 is SGHTA and CDR2 is FQGNSA. This CDR3 is built from 17 residues. The CDR3 is CASSLDVTSGSYNEQFF. CDR3 bases: TGTGCCAGCAGCTTAGATGTCACTAGCGGCTCCTACAATGAGCAGTTCTTC.

The chain is built from TRBV5-1 and TRBJ2-5; D may correspond to TRBD1 or TRBD2 (6 bases each). The length of the CDR3 is 16 residues. The V end was cut by 3 bases, the J end by 4 bases, with 19 bases between. Per the germline V gene, CDR1 is SGHRS and CDR2 is YFSETQ. The CDR3 spells CASSSRVGGATETQYF. DNA of the CDR3: TGCGCCAGCAGCTCCAGGGTCGGGGGCGCCACAGAGACCCAGTACTTC. Supplemented by reference TRBV5-1 and TRBJ2-5, the full variable domain reads KAGVTQTPRYLIKTRGQQVTLSCSPISGHRSVSWYQQTPGQGLQFLFEYFSETQRNKGNFPGRFSGRQFSNSRSEMNVSTLELGDSALYLCASSSRVGGATETQYFGPGTRLLVL.

The chain joins TRBV7-2 to TRBJ2-3, with D possibly being TRBD1 or TRBD2 (5 bases each). CDR3 length: 14 residues. Between the trimmed V and J ends, which lost 6 bases and 5 bases, there was a span of 15 bases. The germline V gene has CDR1 SGHTA and CDR2 FQGNSA. CDR3 protein: CASRSGRGLDTQYF. The CDR3 nucleotides read TGTGCCAGCAGGTCGGGGCGTGGTTTAGATACGCAGTATTTT.

This chain uses TRBV29-1 with TRBJ1-1; TRBD1 might be the D (5 bases). The CDR3 is 14 residues long. Germline CDR1 SQVTM, CDR2 ANQGSEA. V lost 6 bases and J 7 bases, leaving 21 bases between the germline ends. The CDR3, as DNA: TGCAGCGTCCTTCGAGGGTACAGGCCTAGTGAAGCTTTCTTT. As protein: CSVLRGYRPSEAFF. Complete variable domain (other parts from reference TRBV29-1 and TRBJ1-1): SAVISQKPSRDICQRGTSLTIQCQVDSQVTMMFWYRQQPGQSLTLIATANQGSEATYESGFVIDKFPISRPNLTFSTLTVSNMSPEDSSIYLCSVLRGYRPSEAFFGQGTRLTVV.

This chain links TRBV6-6 with TRBJ1-1, with D uncertain. Germline loops: CDR1 MNHNY, CDR2 SVGAGI (reference sequence). The V end was cut by 0 bases, the J end by 6 bases, with 14 bases between. CDR3 length: 15 residues. The CDR3 sequence: CASSYSPEVRPEAFF. CDR3 bases: TGTGCCAGCAGTTACTCCCCCGAGGTTCGTCCTGAAGCTTTCTTT.

This clone has more than one count but fewer than ten. The chain combines TRBV7-8 with TRBJ2-7; perhaps D is TRBD1 or TRBD2 (5 bases each). Trimming cost V 5 bases and J 3 bases, with 11 bases left between them. The CDR3 length is 13 residues. The germline V gene has CDR1 SGHVS and CDR2 FQNEAQ. CDR3 in DNA: TGTGCCAGCAGCCCCGGGACCATCTACGAGCAGTACTTC. Translated: CASSPGTIYEQYF.

This chain links TRBV15 with TRBJ1-5, with a weak D call TRBD1 (6 bases). The CDR3 runs to 15 residues. The V end lost 0 bases, the J end lost 7 bases, and 13 bases lay between the germline ends. Germline CDR1 is LNHNV and CDR2 is YYDKDF (reference sequence). CDR3 sequence reads: CATSRDGTLAQPQHF. The CDR3 DNA is TGTGCCACCAGCAGAGATGGGACACTGGCGCAGCCCCAGCATTTT.

The CDR3 DNA reads as TGTGCCAGCAGTGTGGACAGGGGCACCTACGAGCAGTACTTC. Its protein product is CASSVDRGTYEQYF. The chain joins TRBV27 to TRBJ2-7; TRBD1 agrees at 9 bases. This CDR3 is 14 amino acids long. From germline, CDR1 is MNHEY and CDR2 SMNVEV (reference sequence). Trimming cost V 5 bases and J 2 bases; bases outside gene matches: 4.

V and J are TRBV30 and TRBJ2-5; 8 bases are shared with TRBD1. The junction had 4 bases not matched to a gene; V was cut back by 0 bases and J by 4 bases. The CDR3 length is 14 residues. CDR1 is GTSNPN, CDR2 SVGIG, per germline (reference sequence). The chain's CDR3 is CAWSVGGQGETQYF. The CDR3 DNA sequence: TGTGCCTGGAGTGTAGGTGGACAGGGAGAGACCCAGTACTTC. The full variable domain, rest sourced from reference TRBV30 and TRBJ2-5, is SQTIHQWPATLVQPVGSPLSLECTVEGTSNPNLYWYRQAAGRGLQLLFYSVGIGQISSEVPQNLSASRPQDRQFILSSKKLLLSDSGFYLCAWSVGGQGETQYFGPGTRLLVL.

J is TRBJ1-2 and V is TRBV6-1; 7 bases match TRBD1. V was clipped by 5 bases and J by 7 bases; unmatched bases: 7. The germline CDR1 and CDR2 sequences are MNHNS and SASEGT. The CDR3 has 13 residues. The CDR3 nucleotides are TGTGCCAGCAGTCCGACAGGGTTCGGTGGCTACACCTTC. Its translation: CASSPTGFGGYTF.

The V call is TRBV1, the J call TRBJ1-4. TRBV1 is reported as a pseudogene. CDR3 length equals 14 residues. The CDR3 sequence: CTSSRLRVREKLFF. Written as DNA, the CDR3 is TGCACCAGCAGCCGCCTGAGGGTTAGAGAAAAACTGTTTTTT.

V gene TRBV6-5 combines with J gene TRBJ2-5; TRBD2 aligns across 13 bases. This CDR3 is built from 15 residues. Trimming cost V 6 bases and J 6 bases; bases outside gene matches: 7. Germline loops: CDR1 MNHEY, CDR2 SVGAGI. The CDR3 DNA reads TGTGCCAGCAGCAGGACTAGCGGGAGTACAAAGACCCAGTACTTC. As protein: CASSRTSGSTKTQYF.